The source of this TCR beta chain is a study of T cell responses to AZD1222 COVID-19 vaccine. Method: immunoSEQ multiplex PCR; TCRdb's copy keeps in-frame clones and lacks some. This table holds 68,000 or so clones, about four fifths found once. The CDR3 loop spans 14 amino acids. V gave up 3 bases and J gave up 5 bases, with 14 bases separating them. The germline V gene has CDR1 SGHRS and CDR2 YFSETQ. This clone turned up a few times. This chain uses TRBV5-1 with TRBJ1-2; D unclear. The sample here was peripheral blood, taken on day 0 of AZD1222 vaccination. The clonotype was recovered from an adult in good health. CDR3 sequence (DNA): TGCGCCAGCAGCTCCAACAAACCTGAATATGGCTACACCTTC. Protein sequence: CASSSNKPEYGYTF.